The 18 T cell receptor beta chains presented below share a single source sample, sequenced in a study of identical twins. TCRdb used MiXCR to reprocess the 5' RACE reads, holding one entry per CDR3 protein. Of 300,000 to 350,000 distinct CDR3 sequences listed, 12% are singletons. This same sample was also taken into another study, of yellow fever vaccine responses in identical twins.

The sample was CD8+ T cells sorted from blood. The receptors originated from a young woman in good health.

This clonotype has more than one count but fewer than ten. CDR3 amino acids: CSARVWGSKGNEQFF. Written as DNA, the CDR3 is TGCAGTGCTAGAGTGTGGGGGAGCAAAGGCAATGAGCAGTTCTTC. V usage is TRBV20-1 and J usage is TRBJ2-1; D may be TRBD1 or TRBD2 (5 bases each). This CDR3 region has 15 residues. Trimming took 1 base from V and 6 from J, leaving 16 bases between them. Per the germline V gene, CDR1 is DFQATT and CDR2 is SNEGSKA (reference sequence).

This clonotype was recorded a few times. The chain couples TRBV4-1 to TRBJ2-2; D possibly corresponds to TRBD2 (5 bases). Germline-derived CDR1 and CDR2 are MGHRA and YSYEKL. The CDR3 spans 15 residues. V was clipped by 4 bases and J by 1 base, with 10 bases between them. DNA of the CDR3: TGCGCCAGCAGCCTGAGGAGCGGGAACACCGGGGAGCTGTTTTTT. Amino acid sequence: CASSLRSGNTGELFF.

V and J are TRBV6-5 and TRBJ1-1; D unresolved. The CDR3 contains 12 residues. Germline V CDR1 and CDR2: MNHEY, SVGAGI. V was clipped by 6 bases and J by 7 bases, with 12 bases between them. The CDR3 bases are TGTGCCAGCAGCCCCGGTAGGGTTGAAGCTTTCTTT. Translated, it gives CASSPGRVEAFF.

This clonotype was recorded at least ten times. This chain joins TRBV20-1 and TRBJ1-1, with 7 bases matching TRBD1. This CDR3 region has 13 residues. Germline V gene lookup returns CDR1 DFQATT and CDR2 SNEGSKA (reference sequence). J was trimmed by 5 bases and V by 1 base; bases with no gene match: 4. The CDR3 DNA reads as TGCAGTGCTAGAGTAGGGGGCTATACTGAAGCTTTCTTT. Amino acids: CSARVGGYTEAFF.

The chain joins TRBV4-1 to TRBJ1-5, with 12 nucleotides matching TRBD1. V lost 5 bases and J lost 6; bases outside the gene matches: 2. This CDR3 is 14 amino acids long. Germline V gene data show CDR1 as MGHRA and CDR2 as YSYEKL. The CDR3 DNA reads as TGCGCCAGCAGCGGGACAGGGGGCCCTCAGCCCCAGCATTTT. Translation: CASSGTGGPQPQHF.

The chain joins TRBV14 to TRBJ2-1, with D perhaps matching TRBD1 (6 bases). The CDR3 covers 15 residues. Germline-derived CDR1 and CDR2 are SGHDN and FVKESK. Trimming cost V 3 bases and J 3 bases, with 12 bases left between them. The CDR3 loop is CASSQDRPLYNEQFF. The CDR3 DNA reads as TGTGCCAGCAGCCAGGACAGACCCCTCTACAATGAGCAGTTCTTC.

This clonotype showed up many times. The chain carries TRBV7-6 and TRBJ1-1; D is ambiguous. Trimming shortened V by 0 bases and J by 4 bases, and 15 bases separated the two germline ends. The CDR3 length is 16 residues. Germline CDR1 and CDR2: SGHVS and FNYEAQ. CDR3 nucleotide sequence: TGTGCCAGCAGCTTAGCGTTCGGTCCTCTGGCCACTGAAGCTTTCTTT. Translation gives CASSLAFGPLATEAFF.

CDR3 protein: CASSSAGLGYNEQFF. The CDR3 DNA follows: TGTGCCAGCAGTTCAGCAGGTTTAGGGTACAATGAGCAGTTCTTC. The gene calls are TRBV28 and TRBJ2-1, with D unresolved. The length of the CDR3 is 15 residues. V gave up 4 bases and J gave up 4 bases, with 14 bases separating them. Germline loops: CDR1 MDHEN, CDR2 SYDVKM. The full variable domain, with the rest looked up from reference TRBV28 and TRBJ2-1, is DVKVTQSSRYLVKRTGEKVFLECVQDMDHENMFWYRQDPGLGLRLIYFSYDVKMKEKGDIPEGYSVSREKKERFSLILESASTNQTSMYLCASSSAGLGYNEQFFGPGTRLTVL.

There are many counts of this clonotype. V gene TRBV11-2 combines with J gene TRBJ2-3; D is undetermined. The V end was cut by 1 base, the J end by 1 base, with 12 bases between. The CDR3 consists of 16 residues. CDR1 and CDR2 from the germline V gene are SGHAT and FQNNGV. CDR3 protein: CASSLGGLMRTDTQYF. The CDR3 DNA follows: TGTGCCAGCAGCTTAGGTGGTCTGATGCGCACAGATACGCAGTATTTT.

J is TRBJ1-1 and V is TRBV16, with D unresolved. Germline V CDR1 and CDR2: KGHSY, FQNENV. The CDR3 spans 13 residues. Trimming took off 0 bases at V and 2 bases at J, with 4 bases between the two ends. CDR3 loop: CASSQSTNTEAFF. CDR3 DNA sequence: TGTGCCAGCAGCCAATCCACAAACACTGAAGCTTTCTTT.

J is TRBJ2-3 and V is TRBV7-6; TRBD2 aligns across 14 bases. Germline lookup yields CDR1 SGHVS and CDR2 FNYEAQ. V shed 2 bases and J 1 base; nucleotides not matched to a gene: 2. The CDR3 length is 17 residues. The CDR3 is CASSLRGLAGGTDTQYF. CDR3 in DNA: TGTGCCAGCAGCTTACGGGGACTAGCGGGAGGCACAGATACGCAGTATTTT. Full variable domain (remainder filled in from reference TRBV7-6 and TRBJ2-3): GAGVSQSPRYKVTKRGQDVALRCDPISGHVSLYWYRQALGQGPEFLTYFNYEAQQDKSGLPNDRFSAERPEGSISTLTIQRTEQRDSAMYRCASSLRGLAGGTDTQYFGPGTRLTVL.

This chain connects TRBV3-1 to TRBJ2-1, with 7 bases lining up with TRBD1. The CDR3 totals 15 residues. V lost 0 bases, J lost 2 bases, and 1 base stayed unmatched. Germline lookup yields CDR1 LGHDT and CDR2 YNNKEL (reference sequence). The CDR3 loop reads CASSQEQGTYNEQFF. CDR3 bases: TGTGCCAGCAGCCAAGAACAGGGGACCTACAATGAGCAGTTCTTC.

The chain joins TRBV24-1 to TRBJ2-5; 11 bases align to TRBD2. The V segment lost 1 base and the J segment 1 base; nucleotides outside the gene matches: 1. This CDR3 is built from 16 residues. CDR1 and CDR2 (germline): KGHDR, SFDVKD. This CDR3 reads CATSDLTSGSQETQYF. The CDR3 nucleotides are TGTGCCACCAGTGATTTAACTAGCGGGAGCCAAGAGACCCAGTACTTC.

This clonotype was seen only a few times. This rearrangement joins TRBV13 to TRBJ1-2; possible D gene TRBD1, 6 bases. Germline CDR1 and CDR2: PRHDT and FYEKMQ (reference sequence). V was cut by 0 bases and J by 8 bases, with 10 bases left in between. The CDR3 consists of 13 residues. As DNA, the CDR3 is TGTGCCAGCAGCTTAGGGGGGGCGGAAGGCTACACCTTC. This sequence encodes CASSLGGAEGYTF. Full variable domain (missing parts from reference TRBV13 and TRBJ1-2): AAGVIQSPRHLIKEKRETATLKCYPIPRHDTVYWYQQGPGQDPQFLISFYEKMQSDKGSIPDRFSAQQFSDYHSELNMSSLELGDSALYFCASSLGGAEGYTFGSGTRLTVV.

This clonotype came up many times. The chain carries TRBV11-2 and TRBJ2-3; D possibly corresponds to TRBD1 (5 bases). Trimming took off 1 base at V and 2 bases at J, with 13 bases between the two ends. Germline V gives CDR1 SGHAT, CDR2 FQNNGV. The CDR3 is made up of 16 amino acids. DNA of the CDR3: TGTGCCAGCAGCTTAGGCCCCAGGGCCCACACAGATACGCAGTATTTT. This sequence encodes CASSLGPRAHTDTQYF. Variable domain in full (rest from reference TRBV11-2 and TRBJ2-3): EAGVAQSPRYKIIEKRQSVAFWCNPISGHATLYWYQQILGQGPKLLIQFQNNGVVDDSQLPKDRFSAERLKGVDSTLKIQPAKLEDSAVYLCASSLGPRAHTDTQYFGPGTRLTVL.

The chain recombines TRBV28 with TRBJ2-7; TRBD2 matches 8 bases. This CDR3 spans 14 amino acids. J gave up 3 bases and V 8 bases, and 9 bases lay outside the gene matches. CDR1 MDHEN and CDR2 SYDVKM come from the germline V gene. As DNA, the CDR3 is TGTGCCAGCTCGGGAGGGCGAGCTATCTACGAGCAGTACGTC. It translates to CASSGGRAIYEQYV.

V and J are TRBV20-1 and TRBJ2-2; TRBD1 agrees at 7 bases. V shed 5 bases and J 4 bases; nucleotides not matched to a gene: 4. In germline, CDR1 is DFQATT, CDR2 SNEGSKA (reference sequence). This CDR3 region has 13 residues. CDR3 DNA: TGCAGTGCTCGGGACAGATCCACCGGGGAGCTGTTTTTT. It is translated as CSARDRSTGELFF.

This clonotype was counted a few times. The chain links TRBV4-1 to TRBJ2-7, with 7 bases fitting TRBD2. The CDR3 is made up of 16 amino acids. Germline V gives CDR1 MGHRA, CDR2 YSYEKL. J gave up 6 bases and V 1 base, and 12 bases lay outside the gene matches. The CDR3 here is CASSQGPWTRPGEQYF. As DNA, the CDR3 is TGCGCCAGCAGCCAAGGCCCATGGACTAGGCCCGGCGAGCAGTACTTC.